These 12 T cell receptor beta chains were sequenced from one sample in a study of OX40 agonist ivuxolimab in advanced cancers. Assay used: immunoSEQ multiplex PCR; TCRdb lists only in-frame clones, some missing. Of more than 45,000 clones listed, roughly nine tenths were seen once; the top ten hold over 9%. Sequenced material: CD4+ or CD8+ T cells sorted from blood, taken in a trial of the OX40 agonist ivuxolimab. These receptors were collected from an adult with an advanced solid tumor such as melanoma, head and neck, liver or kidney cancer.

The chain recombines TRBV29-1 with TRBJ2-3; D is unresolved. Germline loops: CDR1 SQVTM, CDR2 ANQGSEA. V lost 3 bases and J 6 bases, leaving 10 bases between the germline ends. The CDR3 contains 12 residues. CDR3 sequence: CSVEGNLDTQYF. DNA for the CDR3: TGCAGCGTTGAGGGCAATTTGGATACGCAGTATTTT.

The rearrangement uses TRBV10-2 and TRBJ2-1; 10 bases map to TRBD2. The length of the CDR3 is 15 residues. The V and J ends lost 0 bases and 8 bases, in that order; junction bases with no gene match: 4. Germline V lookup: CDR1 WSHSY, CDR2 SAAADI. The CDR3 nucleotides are TGCGCCAGCAGTGAGTCCCTAGCGGGAGTCTATGAGCAGTTCTTC. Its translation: CASSESLAGVYEQFF.

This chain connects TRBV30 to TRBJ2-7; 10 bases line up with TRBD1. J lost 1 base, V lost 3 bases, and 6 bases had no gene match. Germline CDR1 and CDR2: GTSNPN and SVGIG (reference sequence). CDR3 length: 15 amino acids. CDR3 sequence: CAWRPRTGGSYEQYV. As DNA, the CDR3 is TGTGCCTGGAGACCCCGGACAGGGGGATCCTACGAGCAGTACGTC.

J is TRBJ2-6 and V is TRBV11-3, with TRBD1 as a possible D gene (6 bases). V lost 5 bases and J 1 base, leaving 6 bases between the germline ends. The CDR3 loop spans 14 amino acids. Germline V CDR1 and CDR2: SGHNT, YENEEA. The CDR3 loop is CASSQGSGANVLTF. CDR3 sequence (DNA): TGTGCCAGCAGCCAGGGGTCTGGGGCCAACGTCCTGACTTTC.

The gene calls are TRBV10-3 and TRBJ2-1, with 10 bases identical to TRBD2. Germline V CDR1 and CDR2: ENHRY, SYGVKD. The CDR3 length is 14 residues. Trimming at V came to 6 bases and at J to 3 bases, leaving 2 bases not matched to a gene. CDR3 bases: TGTGCCATCAGGAGGACTAGCGGCTACAATGAGCAGTTCTTC. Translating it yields CAIRRTSGYNEQFF.

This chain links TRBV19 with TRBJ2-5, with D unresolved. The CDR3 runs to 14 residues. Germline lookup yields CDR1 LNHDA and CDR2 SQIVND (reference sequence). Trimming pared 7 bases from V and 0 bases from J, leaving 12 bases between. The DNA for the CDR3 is TGTGCCAGTAATGGCGGTGGGTACCAAGAGACCCAGTACTTC. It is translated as CASNGGGYQETQYF.

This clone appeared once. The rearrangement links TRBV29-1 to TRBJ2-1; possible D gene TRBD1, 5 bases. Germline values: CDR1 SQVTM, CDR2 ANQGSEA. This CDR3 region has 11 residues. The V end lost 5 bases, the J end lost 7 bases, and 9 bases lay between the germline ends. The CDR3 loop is CSVPRANEQFF. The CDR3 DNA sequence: TGCAGCGTTCCCAGGGCTAATGAGCAGTTCTTC.

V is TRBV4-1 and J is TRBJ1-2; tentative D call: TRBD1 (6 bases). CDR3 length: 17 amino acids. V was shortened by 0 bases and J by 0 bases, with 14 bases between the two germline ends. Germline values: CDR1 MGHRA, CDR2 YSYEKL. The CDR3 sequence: CASSQDLQQGPNYGYTF. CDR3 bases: TGCGCCAGCAGCCAAGACCTCCAGCAGGGGCCTAACTATGGCTACACCTTC.

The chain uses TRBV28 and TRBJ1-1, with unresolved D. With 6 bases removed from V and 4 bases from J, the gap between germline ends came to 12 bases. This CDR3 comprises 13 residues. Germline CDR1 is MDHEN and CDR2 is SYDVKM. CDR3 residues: CASRSTVGTEAFF. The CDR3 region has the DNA TGTGCCAGCAGGAGTACAGTAGGCACTGAAGCTTTCTTT.

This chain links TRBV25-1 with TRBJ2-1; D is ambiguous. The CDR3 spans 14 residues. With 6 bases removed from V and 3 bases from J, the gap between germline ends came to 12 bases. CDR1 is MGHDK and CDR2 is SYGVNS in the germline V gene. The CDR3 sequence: CASSLPTSYNEQFF. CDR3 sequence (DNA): TGTGCCAGCAGCTTGCCTACCAGCTACAATGAGCAGTTCTTC.

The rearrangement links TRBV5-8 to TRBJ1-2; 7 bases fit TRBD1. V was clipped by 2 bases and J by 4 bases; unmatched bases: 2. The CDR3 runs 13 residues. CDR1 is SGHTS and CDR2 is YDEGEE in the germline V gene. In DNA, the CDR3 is TGTGCCAGCAGCTTAGGGACAGCCTATGGCTACACCTTC. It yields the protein CASSLGTAYGYTF.

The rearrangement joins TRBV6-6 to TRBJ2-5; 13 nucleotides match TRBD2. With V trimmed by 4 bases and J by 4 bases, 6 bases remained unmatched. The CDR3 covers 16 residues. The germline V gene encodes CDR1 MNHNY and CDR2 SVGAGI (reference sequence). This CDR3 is CASSLWTSGSAETQYF. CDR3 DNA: TGTGCCAGCAGTTTATGGACTAGCGGGAGTGCAGAGACCCAGTACTTC.